Below are 28 T cell receptor beta chains sequenced from a single sample in a study of glioma-infiltrating T cells. TCR alpha and beta CDR3 regions were amplified from RNA using iRepertoire nested multiplex PCR. TCRdb recomputed calls from the multiplex PCR reads with MiXCR, one row per CDR3 protein. Of 95,000 to 150,000 distinct CDR3 sequences listed, roughly 20% are singletons. The sequenced sample was glioma tissue, nonneoplastic brain tissue, or PBMCs (not recorded which). The origin of the receptors is a human donor with low-grade glioma or glioblastoma, undergoing nonglioma brain surgery, or in good health (not recorded which).

This clonotype is deemed medium-sized. The V and J genes are TRBV6-1 and TRBJ1-1; perhaps TRBD1 as D (5 bases). CDR1 MNHNS and CDR2 SASEGT come from the germline V gene. V was clipped by 1 base and J by 2 bases, with 11 bases between them. CDR3 length: 15 residues. The CDR3 spells CASSEDWGSNTEAFF. CDR3 nucleotide sequence: TGTGCCAGCAGTGAAGATTGGGGGTCTAACACTGAAGCTTTCTTT.

This clonotype was counted many times. The V call is TRBV7-2, the J call TRBJ1-1, with 8 bases identical to TRBD1. This CDR3 has 14 residues. Germline trimming cut 6 bases from V and 0 bases from J; bases unmatched to any gene: 3. Germline V gene sequence: CDR1 SGHTA, CDR2 FQGNSA. The CDR3 DNA sequence: TGTGCCAGCAGTTTGGGACAGGTGAACACTGAAGCTTTCTTT. Protein: CASSLGQVNTEAFF.

On this clonotype: A read error is likely, as this CDR3 ends without the conserved phenylalanine or tryptophan. The V gene is TRBV6-5, the J gene TRBJ2-1; D possibly corresponds to TRBD1 (6 bases). This CDR3 comprises 13 residues. V was shortened by 6 bases and J by 4 bases, with 10 bases between the two germline ends. Per germline, CDR1 MNHEY and CDR2 SVGAGI. For the CDR3, the DNA is TGTGCCAGCAGCGCTGACAGGTACAATGAGCAGTTCTTA. It translates to CASSADRYNEQFL.

This clonotype was observed many times. The chain couples TRBV6-6 to TRBJ2-2; no clear D gene. Looked up from germline, CDR1 is MNHNY and CDR2 is SVGAGI (reference sequence). The V gene lost 0 bases and the J gene lost 5 bases, with 4 bases spanning the gap. This CDR3 is built from 13 residues. CDR3 region: CASSYSETGELFF. As DNA, the CDR3 is TGTGCCAGCAGTTACTCAGAAACCGGGGAGCTGTTTTTT.

The table lists this clonotype with many counts. The genes are TRBV20-1 and TRBJ1-1; perhaps TRBD1 as D (6 bases). Per the germline V gene, CDR1 is DFQATT and CDR2 is SNEGSKA (reference sequence). Trimming took off 4 bases at V and 2 bases at J, with 8 bases between the two ends. The CDR3 spans 12 residues. The CDR3 DNA follows: TGCAGTGCTACGGACAGCAACACTGAAGCTTTCTTT. This sequence encodes CSATDSNTEAFF.

This clonotype was seen a few times. The J gene is TRBJ2-3, the V gene TRBV5-1; no definite D call. The CDR3 consists of 15 residues. The germline V gene has CDR1 SGHRS and CDR2 YFSETQ. Trimming stripped 6 bases from V and 0 bases from J, with 14 bases between. The CDR3 here is CASTERAQSTDTQYF. The CDR3 bases are TGCGCCAGCACCGAAAGGGCCCAGAGCACAGATACGCAGTATTTT. The full variable domain, in which reference TRBV5-1 and TRBJ2-3 provide the parts outside the CDR3, is KAGVTQTPRYLIKTRGQQVTLSCSPISGHRSVSWYQQTPGQGLQFLFEYFSETQRNKGNFPGRFSGRQFSNSRSEMNVSTLELGDSALYLCASTERAQSTDTQYFGPGTRLTVL.

Regarding this clonotype: This may arise from a read error, as a much more abundant clone is one base away. The J gene is TRBJ1-4, the V gene TRBV4-2; D is undetermined. CDR3 length: 12 amino acids. Germline-derived CDR1 and CDR2 are LGHNA and YNFKEQ. The CDR3 reads CASSQLGEELFF. DNA for the CDR3: TGTGCCAGCAGCCAATTGGGTGAAGAACTGTTTTTT.

This clonotype was seen at least ten times. The chain uses TRBV2 and TRBJ1-5, with a possible D match to TRBD1 (5 bases). Germline CDR1 SNHLY, CDR2 FYNNEI. The V and J ends lost 6 bases and 0 bases respectively, with 9 bases between them. This CDR3 spans 14 amino acids. The CDR3 reads CASRETVSNQPQHF. DNA of the CDR3: TGTGCCAGCAGGGAGACAGTTAGCAATCAGCCCCAGCATTTT.

In the case of this clonotype: This may come from a read error, since a much larger clone is one base off. The V gene is TRBV2, the J gene TRBJ2-6; D is unresolved. The V gene's germline CDR1 is SNHLY and CDR2 FYNNEI. This CDR3 is 16 amino acids long. CDR3 sequence reads: CARSITPQPGANVLTF. For the CDR3, the DNA is TGTGCCCGCAGTATCACTCCTCAGCCTGGGGCCAACGTCCTGACTTTC.

This clonotype was detected many times. This chain's CDR3 is CASSQPVLDDEQYF. In nucleotides, the CDR3 is TGCGCCAGCAGCCAACCCGTACTAGACGACGAGCAGTACTTC. This chain connects TRBV4-1 to TRBJ2-7; TRBD2 is a possible D gene (5 bases). Germline assignment: CDR1 MGHRA and CDR2 YSYEKL. Trimming left V 2 bases short and J 5 bases short, with 13 bases between. The CDR3 has 14 residues.

This clonotype was counted many times. The chain joins TRBV30 to TRBJ2-3, with 8 bases lining up with TRBD1. The CDR3 runs to 12 residues. Germline values: CDR1 GTSNPN, CDR2 SVGIG (reference sequence). The V segment lost 5 bases and the J segment 4 bases; nucleotides outside the gene matches: 2. The CDR3 loop reads CAWSGGADTQYF. The CDR3 DNA follows: TGTGCCTGGTCAGGGGGCGCAGATACGCAGTATTTT.

For this clonotype: This may be a read error: a much more frequent sequence differs by one nucleotide. J is TRBJ1-1 and V is TRBV6-1; D uncertain. Germline V gene lookup returns CDR1 MNHNS and CDR2 SASEGT. Trimming removed 8 bases from V and 0 bases from J, with 28 bases in between. The CDR3 length is 19 residues. CDR3 protein: CASGPRAGREARMNTEAFF. The CDR3 DNA reads TGTGCCAGCGGTCCCCGGGCAGGACGGGAAGCACGGATGAACACTGAAGCTTTCTTT.

This clonotype was counted a few times. The rearrangement uses TRBV12-3 or TRBV12-4 and TRBJ2-1; a weak D match, TRBD2 (5 bases). This CDR3 contains 14 residues. The germline V and J ends were trimmed by 2 bases and 8 bases, with 13 bases remaining between them. The CDR3 spells CASSLTLASDEQFF. Written as DNA, the CDR3 is TGTGCCAGCAGTTTAACTCTAGCATCCGATGAGCAGTTCTTC.

Turning to this clonotype: One base away lies a much larger clone, so this may be a sequencing read error. This chain connects TRBV14 to TRBJ2-7, with TRBD2 matching over 10 bases. Germline V gives CDR1 SGHDN, CDR2 FVKESK. V trimming: 3 bases; J trimming: 0 bases; junction bases outside the gene matches: 14. The CDR3 has 19 amino acids. CDR3 in DNA: TGTGCCAGCAGCCACGGACTAGCGGTCTTCTACTCTAGCTCCTACGAGCAGTACTTC. It encodes CASSHGLAVFYSSSYEQYF.

This chain connects TRBV12-3 or TRBV12-4 to TRBJ1-3; D remains ambiguous. This CDR3 contains 12 residues. Trimming took 7 bases from V and 4 from J, leaving 8 bases between them. CDR3 protein: CASNTEGNTIYF. DNA for the CDR3: TGTGCCAGCAACACAGAAGGAAACACCATATATTTT.

The chain uses TRBV9 and TRBJ2-7; a possible D gene is TRBD1 (6 bases). Germline assignment: CDR1 SGDLS and CDR2 YYNGEE. Between the trimmed V and J ends, which lost 0 bases and 6 bases, there was a span of 13 bases. CDR3 size: 14 residues. CDR3 DNA sequence: TGTGCCAGCAGCGTAGATACAGGGTCCCGCGAGCAGTACTTC. Protein sequence: CASSVDTGSREQYF.

In DNA, the CDR3 is TGCGCCAGCAGCCAAGCTTTTCTCCGGGGCAGGGAGAACGAGCAGTACTTC. It specifies CASSQAFLRGRENEQYF. V gene TRBV4-1 combines with J gene TRBJ2-7, with D perhaps assigned TRBD1 or TRBD2 (5 bases each). This CDR3 spans 17 amino acids. CDR1 is MGHRA, CDR2 YSYEKL, per germline. The V end lost 1 base, the J end lost 5 bases, and 21 bases lay between the germline ends.

This chain uses TRBV24-1 with TRBJ2-5, with 9 bases matching TRBD1. The length of the CDR3 is 15 residues. In germline, CDR1 is KGHDR, CDR2 SFDVKD. J gave up 1 base and V 9 bases, and 8 bases lay outside the gene matches. CDR3 coding DNA: TGTGCCACCCCCCGGGACAGGGAAGGCCAAGAGACCCAGTACTTC. As protein: CATPRDREGQETQYF.

To note about this clonotype: A much larger clone lies one base from this, so it may be a read error. This chain's CDR3 is CSISGLAPSTDTQYF. CDR3 DNA: TGCAGCATTTCGGGACTAGCGCCAAGCACAGATACGCAGTATTTT. The chain is built from TRBV29-1 and TRBJ2-3, with 10 bases identical to TRBD2. There are 15 residues in the CDR3. The germline CDR1 and CDR2 sequences are SQVTM and ANQGSEA. V shed 8 bases, J shed 0 bases, and the junction held 8 bases outside the gene matches.

Only a few counts were recorded for this clonotype. This chain uses TRBV3-1 with TRBJ2-2, with TRBD1 matching 9 bases. With 0 bases clipped from V and 0 bases from J, the junction kept 8 bases outside the gene matches. Germline V gives CDR1 LGHDT, CDR2 YNNKEL (reference sequence). The CDR3 contains 19 residues. The CDR3 DNA reads as TGTGCCAGCAGCCAAGATATCAGGACAGGGGTATCGAACACCGGGGAGCTGTTTTTT. It codes for CASSQDIRTGVSNTGELFF.

This clonotype was seen ten or more times. This chain joins TRBV4-1 and TRBJ2-1; D ambiguous. The CDR3 extends over 15 amino acids. Trimming removed 0 bases at V and 3 bases at J, with 9 bases between. Germline CDR1 and CDR2: MGHRA and YSYEKL. CDR3 residues: CASSQDPVDYNEQFF. CDR3 nucleotide sequence: TGCGCCAGCAGCCAAGATCCAGTAGACTACAATGAGCAGTTCTTC.

This clonotype was found many times. The chain couples TRBV20-1 to TRBJ2-7, with D unresolved. The CDR3 sequence is 15 residues long. V lost 4 bases, J lost 0 bases, and 16 bases lay in between. Germline V gene sequence: CDR1 DFQATT, CDR2 SNEGSKA (reference sequence). CDR3 in DNA: TGCAGTGCTACCAGAACTGTACGAGGCTCCTACGAGCAGTACTTC. Its protein is CSATRTVRGSYEQYF.

On this clonotype itself: The CDR3 does not close with the conserved phenylalanine or tryptophan, likely indicating a read error. The chain joins TRBV4-2 to TRBJ1-1, with D maybe TRBD1 (5 bases). CDR3 length: 16 residues. Germline values: CDR1 LGHNA, CDR2 YNFKEQ. V lost 3 bases and J 4 bases, leaving 18 bases between the germline ends. CDR3 in DNA: TGTGCCAGCAGCCAGGAACTTGGGCAGGGCGGCACTGAAGCTTTCTCT. Protein product: CASSQELGQGGTEAFS.

A few counts support this clonotype. The chain employs TRBV11-2 and TRBJ1-1; tentatively, D is TRBD1 (5 bases). Germline CDR1 SGHAT, CDR2 FQNNGV. V lost 5 bases and J lost 4, with 17 bases in between. The CDR3 runs 15 residues. CDR3: CASSRGSGVGTEAFF. Written as DNA, the CDR3 is TGTGCCAGCAGCCGTGGGTCGGGGGTGGGCACTGAAGCTTTCTTT.

The rearrangement joins TRBV9 to TRBJ2-3; D may be TRBD1 (5 bases). Trimming cost V 0 bases and J 4 bases, with 12 bases left between them. Germline V gives CDR1 SGDLS, CDR2 YYNGEE. The CDR3 extends over 15 amino acids. CDR3 amino acids: CASSVASGMADTQYF. CDR3 sequence (DNA): TGTGCCAGCAGCGTAGCGTCAGGGATGGCAGATACGCAGTATTTT.

Regarding this clonotype: Germline and junction disagree at one end, which may indicate a read error. The chain couples TRBV3-1 to TRBJ2-1; D is uncertain. The germline V gene has CDR1 LGHDT and CDR2 YNNKEL (reference sequence). The CDR3 sequence is 14 residues long. The CDR3 DNA is TGTGCCAGCAGCCAAGTAAACTATTACAATGAGCGGTTCTTC. It specifies CASSQVNYYNERFF.

There are many counts of this clonotype. This sequence joins TRBV2 and TRBJ2-3; no definite D call. The CDR3 spans 15 residues. V lost 5 bases, J lost 0 bases, and 12 bases lay in between. Germline V gives CDR1 SNHLY, CDR2 FYNNEI. CDR3 loop: CASSPSGASTDTQYF. CDR3 bases: TGTGCCAGCAGTCCTTCGGGTGCTAGCACAGATACGCAGTATTTT.

The chain is built from TRBV11-1 and TRBJ1-1, with TRBD1 as a possible D gene (6 bases). V shed 1 base and J shed 5 bases, with 8 bases lying between them. Germline CDR1 and CDR2: SGHAT and FQDESV (reference sequence). CDR3 size: 13 residues. The CDR3 nucleotides read TGTGCCAGCAGCTTAGAGAGGGGGACTGAAGCTTTCTTT. Its protein is CASSLERGTEAFF.